These T cell receptor beta chains were read from a single sample in a study of CD4+ T cells in melanoma. Clones were sequenced by immunoSEQ multiplex PCR, and TCRdb holds only the in-frame ones, with some missing. The table lists some 21,000 clones, over 70% of them singletons. The sequenced material came from cells from a culture (not recorded whether cultured in vitro). These TCRs come from a human donor with melanoma. CDR3s leave out the opening cysteine and the closing phenylalanine or tryptophan. Size is stated for part of the rows, as once, few or many counts, or as a class when the clone is expanded.

abundance: -; len: 13; v_gene: TRBV6-6; CDR3aa: ASRIRDPRTGELF
abundance: -; len: 11; v_gene: TRBV30; CDR3aa: AWGDSRITEAF
abundance: -; len: 13; v_gene: TRBV2; CDR3aa: ASSAGGGRKETQY
abundance: -; len: 13; v_gene: TRBV10-3; CDR3aa: AIRDSLYSNQPQH
abundance: -; len: 17; v_gene: TRBV11-2; CDR3aa: ASRPRDRGFISGANVLT
abundance: -; len: 13; v_gene: TRBV18; CDR3aa: ASSPLAGSSYEQY
abundance: -; len: 16; v_gene: TRBV9; CDR3aa: ASSVVSRDGTGAFEQY
abundance: once; len: 9; v_gene: TRBV30; CDR3aa: AGGLNTEAF
abundance: -; len: 13; v_gene: TRBV2; CDR3aa: ASTHERGNTDTQY
abundance: -; len: 12; v_gene: TRBV7-8; CDR3aa: ASSPDRGNSPLH
abundance: -; len: 14; v_gene: TRBV4-2; CDR3aa: ASSQGAGGFTDTQY
abundance: -; len: 15; v_gene: TRBV5-6; CDR3aa: ASSRLAGGLAKNIQY
abundance: -; len: 13; v_gene: TRBV4-1; CDR3aa: ASSQTGIPRDTQY
abundance: -; len: 13; v_gene: TRBV30; CDR3aa: AWRAGRGLGQPQH
abundance: -; len: 13; v_gene: TRBV6-1; CDR3aa: ASSLTGTSGGTQY
abundance: -; len: 12; v_gene: TRBV25-1; CDR3aa: ASSDPGRKDTQY
abundance: -; len: 12; v_gene: TRBV6-1; CDR3aa: ASSTGTPRTEQF
abundance: -; len: 15; v_gene: TRBV12-5; CDR3aa: ASGLVLSGVSTDTQY
abundance: -; len: 9; v_gene: TRBV9; CDR3aa: ASRRGDTQY
abundance: -; len: 13; v_gene: TRBV5-4; CDR3aa: ASSTAGTGYYGYT